This TCR beta chain was obtained from a study of blood T cell repertoires in COVID-19. Study in general: The United States, Italy and Spain were the sources of the acute and convalescent COVID-19 samples.

Germline V gene lookup returns CDR1 SGHRS and CDR2 YFSETQ. The CDR3 has 14 amino acids. V lost 4 bases and J 2 bases, leaving 12 bases between the germline ends. In the authors' workflow: Reference gene primer amplification gave nucleated cell count estimates. The protocol was immunoSEQ multiplex PCR, while the TCRdb copy is restricted to in-frame clones and leaves out a portion. That table is the source of V, J and clone size, and D and trimming were worked out from the DNA. The table includes 200,000 to 250,000 clones, around 90% detected once. Participants, roughly 18 to 90 years old, spanned 25 or so US areas. Participants' reported clinical history set cohort assignment.

The specimen was PBMCs or T cells enriched from blood (not recorded which). The sequence came from a woman in her twenties or thirties with acute COVID-19. The rearrangement uses TRBV5-1 and TRBJ1-2; a weak D match, TRBD1 (6 bases). CDR3 protein: CASSLRGGNYGYTF. Here the CDR3 DNA reads TGCGCCAGCAGCCTCAGGGGTGGGAACTATGGCTACACCTTC.